The rows below give T cell receptor beta chains drawn from one sample of a study of response to subunit inactivated influenza vaccine. MiXCR, applied by TCRdb to the RT-PCR reads, yields one record per CDR3 protein. The sample holds about 700,000 distinct CDR3 sequences, roughly 14% seen once. Sequencing was performed on PBMCs from blood, taken 14 to 15 days before vaccination. These receptors came from a man between 45 and 60 years old who received an inactivated influenza vaccine. Each CDR3 is given with its conserved first and last residue. Only part of the rows carry a size: once, few, many, or a class if the clone is expanded.

cdr3_aa	v_call	j_call	clone_size
CASSLEGDRESAEAFF	TRBV5-1	TRBJ1-1	few
CASSLGGTETYEQYF	TRBV7-8	TRBJ2-7	many
CAISESRGTAEQYF	TRBV10-3	TRBJ2-7	NA
CASSSRTGVTGELFF	TRBV5-1	TRBJ2-2	many
CASSQTNPVRGKHGYTF	TRBV12-3/TRBV12-4	TRBJ1-2	many
CASSLGTGDSPLHF	TRBV5-5	TRBJ1-6	few
CSVERRDSRDTQYF	TRBV29-1	TRBJ2-3	many
CASRSGGTVNEQYF	TRBV27	TRBJ2-7	NA
CSVTPTSGGSDTQYF	TRBV29-1	TRBJ2-3	NA
CASSSGPLRAGRGETQYF	TRBV6-2/TRBV6-3	TRBJ2-5	NA
CSVTSGFYEQYF	TRBV29-1	TRBJ2-7	few
CATSRPNEKLFF	TRBV15	TRBJ1-4	few
CASSGRLAGLGFDEQFF	TRBV6-2/TRBV6-3	TRBJ2-1	few
CASSATGGFTGANVLTF	TRBV6-5	TRBJ2-6	many
CSVVESYEQYF	TRBV29-1	TRBJ2-7	NA
CASIGKTGHGYTF	TRBV6-1	TRBJ1-2	NA
CASSYSPGLAGDNEQFF	TRBV6-2/TRBV6-3	TRBJ2-1	few
CASSEGGLAGGGKNIQYF	TRBV2	TRBJ2-4	NA
CSALITGTQYF	TRBV20-1	TRBJ2-3	many
CASSMTGTYEQYF	TRBV5-1	TRBJ2-7	NA
CASSRAAGTGSPLHF	TRBV7-9	TRBJ1-6	many
CSARPRGGDTQYF	TRBV20-1	TRBJ2-3	NA
CAISEIQVGNSPLHF	TRBV10-3	TRBJ1-6	few
CASSQTLAGGHDGELFF	TRBV4-1	TRBJ2-2	few
CASSQVWQSTDTQYF	TRBV12-3/TRBV12-4	TRBJ2-3	many
CSVERGQGADTQYF	TRBV29-1	TRBJ2-3	NA
CSVAGTGDLGTF	TRBV29-1	TRBJ1-2	few
CASSTPAQGHPEAFF	TRBV6-5	TRBJ1-1	NA
CASSFNRGGFPLHF	TRBV27	TRBJ1-6	few
CASLTGSGAQYF	TRBV12-3/TRBV12-4	TRBJ2-5	NA
CASSQGGLGGTDTQYF	TRBV3-1	TRBJ2-3	NA
CASSSGLPYEQYF	TRBV12-3/TRBV12-4	TRBJ2-7	few
CASSPSGTSGRQFF	TRBV12-3/TRBV12-4	TRBJ2-1	NA
CASSLSLASNGDEQYF	TRBV28	TRBJ2-7	NA
CASSSLAGVGNEQFF	TRBV7-9	TRBJ2-1	many
CASSESGVRGLDTQYF	TRBV10-1	TRBJ2-3	NA